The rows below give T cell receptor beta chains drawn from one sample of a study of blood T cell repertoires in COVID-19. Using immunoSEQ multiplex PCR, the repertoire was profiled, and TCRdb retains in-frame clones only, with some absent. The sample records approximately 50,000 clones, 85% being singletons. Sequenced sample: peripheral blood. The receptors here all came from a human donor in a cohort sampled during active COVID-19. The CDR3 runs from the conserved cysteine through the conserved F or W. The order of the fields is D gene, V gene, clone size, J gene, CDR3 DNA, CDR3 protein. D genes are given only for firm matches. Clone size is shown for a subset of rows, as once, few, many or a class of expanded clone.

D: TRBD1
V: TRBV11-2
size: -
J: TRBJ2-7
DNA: TGTGCCAGCAGCGCCCACCGGGACAGGACCTCCTCCTACGAGCAGTACTTC
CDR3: CASSAHRDRTSSYEQYF

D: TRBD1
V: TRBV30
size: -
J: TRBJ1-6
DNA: TGTGCCTGGAGTCCCCTGGACAGGGGGATAGATTCACCCCTCCACTTT
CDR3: CAWSPLDRGIDSPLHF

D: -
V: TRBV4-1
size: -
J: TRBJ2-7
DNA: TGCGCCAGCAGCCAGCCGGTCCGGGGGTCCCCCTACGAGCAGTACTTC
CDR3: CASSQPVRGSPYEQYF

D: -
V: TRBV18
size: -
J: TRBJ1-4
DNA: TGTGCCAGCTCACCAGCTATAAATGAAAAACTGTTTTTT
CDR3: CASSPAINEKLFF

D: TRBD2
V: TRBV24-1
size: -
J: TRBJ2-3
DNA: TGTGCCACCAGTGATTCACGTCAAGCGGGGGATACGCAGTATTTT
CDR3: CATSDSRQAGDTQYF

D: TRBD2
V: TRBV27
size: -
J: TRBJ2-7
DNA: TGTGCCAGCAGTATAACCGGGACTAGCGGGATAAGTTCCGAGCAGTACTTC
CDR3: CASSITGTSGISSEQYF

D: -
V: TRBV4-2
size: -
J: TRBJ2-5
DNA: TGTGCCAGCAGCCCCGTAATACAGGGTGGGGAGACCCAGTACTTC
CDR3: CASSPVIQGGETQYF

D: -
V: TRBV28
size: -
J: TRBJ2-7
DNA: TGTGCCAGCAGCAAAGGAGGGGGCTGGGGGCAGTACTTC
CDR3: CASSKGGGWGQYF

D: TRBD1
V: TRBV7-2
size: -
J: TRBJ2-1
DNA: TGTGCCAGCAGTCCAACAGGGGGCTTTTACAATGAGCAGTTCTTC
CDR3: CASSPTGGFYNEQFF

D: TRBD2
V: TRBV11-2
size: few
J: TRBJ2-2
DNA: TGTGCCAGCAGCCCAATAGCGGGAGGGTCGACCGGGGAGCTGTTTTTT
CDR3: CASSPIAGGSTGELFF

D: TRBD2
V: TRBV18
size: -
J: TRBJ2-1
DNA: TGTGCCAGCTCACCACCGACTAGCGGGGATTACAATGAGCAGTTCTTC
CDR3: CASSPPTSGDYNEQFF

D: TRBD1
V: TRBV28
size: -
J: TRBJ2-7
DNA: TGTGCCAGCACCTTACAGGGGGCGAATTCCTACGAGCAGTACTTC
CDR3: CASTLQGANSYEQYF

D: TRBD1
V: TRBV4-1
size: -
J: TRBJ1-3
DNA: TGCGCCAGCAGCTCGGGACAGGGAGGCTCTGGAAACACCATATATTTT
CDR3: CASSSGQGGSGNTIYF

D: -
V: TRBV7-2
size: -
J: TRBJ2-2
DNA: TGTGCCAGCAGCGATCAGGCGAACACCGGGGAGCTGTTTTTT
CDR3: CASSDQANTGELFF

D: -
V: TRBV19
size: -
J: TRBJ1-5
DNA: TGTGCCAGTAGTATAAAGGGGAACAATCAGCCCCAGCATTTT
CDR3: CASSIKGNNQPQHF

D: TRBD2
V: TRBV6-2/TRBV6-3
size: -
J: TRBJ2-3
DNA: TGTGCCAGCAGCGGACTAGGCACAGATACGCAGTATTTT
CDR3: CASSGLGTDTQYF

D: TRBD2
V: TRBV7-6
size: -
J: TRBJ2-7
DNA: TGTGCCAGCAGCTTAGCGACTAGCGGAACCCAAAACTACGAGCAGTACTTC
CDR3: CASSLATSGTQNYEQYF

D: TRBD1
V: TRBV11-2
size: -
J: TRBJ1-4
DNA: TGTGCCAGCAGCTCGTCCTCCTCTGGGACAGCAACTAATGAAAAACTGTTTTTT
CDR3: CASSSSSSGTATNEKLFF

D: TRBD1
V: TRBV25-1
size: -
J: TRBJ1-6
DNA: TGTGCCAGCAGTGGTGGGACAGGGGGCGATAATTCACCCCTCCACTTT
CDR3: CASSGGTGGDNSPLHF

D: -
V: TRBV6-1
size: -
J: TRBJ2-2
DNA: TGTGCCAGCAGTGAACAGGGAGGCACCGGGGAGCTGTTTTTT
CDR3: CASSEQGGTGELFF

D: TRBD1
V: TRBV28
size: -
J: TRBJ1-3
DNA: TGTGCCAGCAGCCGTGACAGGGGAACCTCTGGAAACACCATATATTTT
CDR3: CASSRDRGTSGNTIYF

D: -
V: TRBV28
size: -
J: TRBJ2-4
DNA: TGTGCCAGCAGGCCGGGACTGGAAAACATTCAGTACTTC
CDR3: CASRPGLENIQYF

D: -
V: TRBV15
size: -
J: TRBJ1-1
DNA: TGTGCCACCAGCCTACACCAGGGTACTGAAGCTTTCTTT
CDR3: CATSLHQGTEAFF

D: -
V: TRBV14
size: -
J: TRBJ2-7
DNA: TGTGCCAGCAGCCTCACGGGAGAGGGTACTTACGAGCAGTACTTC
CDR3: CASSLTGEGTYEQYF